A selection of T cell receptor beta chains follows, all from one sample in a study of molecular identifiers for immune sequencing clone quantification. TCRdb ran MiXCR on the PCR reads and lists one entry per CDR3 protein. The sample includes hundreds of thousands of distinct CDR3 sequences, roughly 27% seen only once; the top ten take about 0.84%. Material for sequencing was naive CD8+ T cells from blood, with Jurkat cell RNA spiked in. The receptors here all came from a human donor in good health. Some libraries in this study had Jurkat cell RNA spiked in. Each CDR3 is given with its conserved first and last residue. Fields, in order: J gene, clone size, D gene, V gene, CDR3 protein, CDR3 DNA. The D gene is left open where the match is weak. Some rows have no size entry. The others give once, few or many, or a class for an expanded clone.

j_call: TRBJ2-7
clone_size: once
d_call: NA
v_call: TRBV10-3
cdr3_aa: CAISERIDEQYF
cdr3_nt: TGTGCCATCAGTGAGCGGATAGACGAGCAGTACTTC

j_call: TRBJ2-3
clone_size: NA
d_call: TRBD2
v_call: TRBV27
cdr3_aa: CASSTRLAGAPDTQCF
cdr3_nt: TGTGCCAGCAGTACTAGACTAGCGGGAGCCCCAGATACGCAGTGTTTT

j_call: TRBJ2-7
clone_size: many
d_call: NA
v_call: TRBV4-1
cdr3_aa: CASSPGPLTYEQYF
cdr3_nt: TGCGCCAGCAGCCCTGGACCGCTGACCTACGAGCAGTACTTC

j_call: TRBJ2-1
clone_size: many
d_call: TRBD2
v_call: TRBV4-3
cdr3_aa: CASSEGLAEPNEQFF
cdr3_nt: TGCGCCAGCAGCGAGGGACTAGCGGAGCCCAATGAGCAGTTCTTC

j_call: TRBJ2-2
clone_size: many
d_call: TRBD2
v_call: TRBV20-1
cdr3_aa: CSERAGGPGELFF
cdr3_nt: TGCAGTGAGCGAGCGGGGGGGCCCGGGGAGCTGTTTTTT

j_call: TRBJ1-1
clone_size: NA
d_call: NA
v_call: TRBV13
cdr3_aa: CASSPSEDRSTEAFF
cdr3_nt: TGTGCCAGCAGCCCGTCGGAGGATCGGAGCACTGAAGCTTTCTTT

j_call: TRBJ2-2
clone_size: many
d_call: NA
v_call: TRBV3-1
cdr3_aa: CASSRAPHDTGELFF
cdr3_nt: TGTGCCAGCAGCCGAGCACCTCATGACACCGGGGAGCTGTTTTTT

j_call: TRBJ2-7
clone_size: few
d_call: NA
v_call: TRBV5-3
cdr3_aa: CASRFSVGYEQYF
cdr3_nt: TGTGCCAGCAGATTTAGCGTGGGATACGAGCAGTACTTC

j_call: TRBJ1-1
clone_size: once
d_call: NA
v_call: TRBV5-6
cdr3_aa: CASCLVRNTEAFF
cdr3_nt: TGTGCCAGCTGCTTGGTTCGGAACACTGAAGCTTTCTTT

j_call: TRBJ2-7
clone_size: many
d_call: TRBD2
v_call: TRBV20-1
cdr3_aa: CSASSLAGDYGQYF
cdr3_nt: TGCAGTGCTAGTAGTCTAGCGGGGGACTACGGGCAGTACTTC

j_call: TRBJ2-7
clone_size: few
d_call: NA
v_call: TRBV12-3/TRBV12-4
cdr3_aa: CASSASGHLYEQYF
cdr3_nt: TGTGCCAGCAGTGCTTCGGGACACCTCTACGAGCAGTACTTC

j_call: TRBJ2-7
clone_size: few
d_call: NA
v_call: TRBV20-1
cdr3_aa: CSAPEQYEQYF
cdr3_nt: TGCAGTGCTCCCGAGCAGTACGAGCAGTACTTC

j_call: TRBJ2-3
clone_size: many
d_call: NA
v_call: TRBV5-1
cdr3_aa: CASSLTWAVTGETSTDTQYF
cdr3_nt: TGCGCCAGCAGCTTGACCTGGGCGGTAACGGGGGAGACTAGCACAGATACGCAGTATTTT

j_call: TRBJ2-5
clone_size: few
d_call: TRBD1
v_call: TRBV5-5
cdr3_aa: CASSFNVMDRGLETQYF
cdr3_nt: TGTGCCAGCAGCTTTAACGTAATGGACAGGGGTTTAGAGACCCAGTACTTC

j_call: TRBJ1-5
clone_size: NA
d_call: TRBD1
v_call: TRBV6-2/TRBV6-3
cdr3_aa: CASSDREVLEYNQPQHF
cdr3_nt: TGTGCCAGCAGCGACAGGGAAGTGCTAGAGTATAATCAGCCCCAGCATTTT

j_call: TRBJ2-1
clone_size: NA
d_call: TRBD2
v_call: TRBV7-9
cdr3_aa: CASSNSGTSGVSLWFF
cdr3_nt: TGTGCCAGCAGCAATTCCGGGACTAGCGGCGTCTCGCTCTGGTTCTTC

j_call: TRBJ2-7
clone_size: NA
d_call: NA
v_call: TRBV28
cdr3_aa: CASIGQGTLEQYF
cdr3_nt: TGTGCCAGCATAGGGCAGGGGACCCTAGAGCAGTACTTC

j_call: TRBJ2-3
clone_size: few
d_call: TRBD2
v_call: TRBV19
cdr3_aa: CASSISASGSTDTQYF
cdr3_nt: TGTGCCAGTAGTATCTCGGCTAGCGGGAGCACAGATACGCAGTATTTT

j_call: TRBJ2-7
clone_size: NA
d_call: NA
v_call: TRBV4-3
cdr3_aa: CASSQAPQARPYAQYF
cdr3_nt: TGCGCCAGCAGCCAAGCCCCACAGGCCCGGCCCTACGCGCAGTACTTC

j_call: TRBJ1-5
clone_size: many
d_call: NA
v_call: TRBV19
cdr3_aa: CASWGGYQPQHF
cdr3_nt: TGTGCCAGCTGGGGCGGTTATCAGCCCCAGCATTTT

j_call: TRBJ2-2
clone_size: few
d_call: NA
v_call: TRBV9
cdr3_aa: CASSPSAGTGELFF
cdr3_nt: TGTGCCAGCAGCCCCTCGGCGGGAACCGGGGAGCTGTTTTTT

j_call: TRBJ2-2
clone_size: NA
d_call: NA
v_call: TRBV20-1
cdr3_aa: CSARPTGRTGELFF
cdr3_nt: TGCAGTGCTAGACCGACAGGCCGCACCGGGGAGCTGTTTTTT

j_call: TRBJ2-7
clone_size: NA
d_call: TRBD1
v_call: TRBV19
cdr3_aa: CASSQLVGQDEQYF
cdr3_nt: TGTGCCAGTAGCCAACTGGTGGGACAGGACGAGCAGTACTTC

j_call: TRBJ2-2
clone_size: NA
d_call: NA
v_call: TRBV13
cdr3_aa: CASSLGLEYTGELFF
cdr3_nt: TGTGCCAGCAGCTTAGGCCTCGAGTACACCGGGGAGCTGTTTTTT

j_call: TRBJ2-7
clone_size: NA
d_call: NA
v_call: TRBV5-4
cdr3_aa: CASSFAGGRFEQYF
cdr3_nt: TGTGCCAGCAGCTTTGCCGGGGGCCGTTTCGAGCAGTACTTC

j_call: TRBJ1-1
clone_size: NA
d_call: NA
v_call: TRBV29-1
cdr3_aa: CSVEAITEALF
cdr3_nt: TGCAGCGTTGAGGCGATCACTGAAGCTCTCTTT

j_call: TRBJ2-1
clone_size: few
d_call: NA
v_call: TRBV6-5
cdr3_aa: CASSPASGQPYNEQFF
cdr3_nt: TGTGCCAGCAGCCCTGCCTCAGGGCAACCCTACAATGAGCAGTTCTTC

j_call: TRBJ2-5
clone_size: NA
d_call: NA
v_call: TRBV7-6
cdr3_aa: CASSLFQRVGETQYF
cdr3_nt: TGTGCCAGCAGCCTATTCCAGCGAGTTGGGGAGACCCAGTACTTC

j_call: TRBJ1-1
clone_size: NA
d_call: TRBD1
v_call: TRBV7-9
cdr3_aa: CASSFGQGAYGDGTEAFF
cdr3_nt: TGTGCCAGCAGCTTTGGACAGGGGGCGTACGGGGATGGCACTGAAGCTTTCTTT

j_call: TRBJ2-3
clone_size: many
d_call: NA
v_call: TRBV9
cdr3_aa: CASSVEWEVATDTQYF
cdr3_nt: TGTGCCAGCAGCGTAGAATGGGAGGTTGCCACAGATACGCAGTATTTT

j_call: TRBJ2-7
clone_size: few
d_call: TRBD2
v_call: TRBV10-3
cdr3_aa: CAIMAGGNHEQYF
cdr3_nt: TGTGCCATCATGGCGGGAGGGAACCACGAGCAGTACTTC

j_call: TRBJ2-7
clone_size: few
d_call: TRBD1
v_call: TRBV4-3
cdr3_aa: CASSQATGDKQYF
cdr3_nt: TGCGCCAGCAGCCAAGCAACAGGGGACAAGCAGTACTTC

j_call: TRBJ1-3
clone_size: NA
d_call: NA
v_call: TRBV7-8
cdr3_aa: CAGSFIASGNTIYF
cdr3_nt: TGTGCCGGCAGCTTCATCGCCTCTGGAAACACCATATATTTT

j_call: TRBJ2-3
clone_size: many
d_call: TRBD2
v_call: TRBV19
cdr3_aa: CASSISLAGGSTDTQYF
cdr3_nt: TGTGCCAGTAGTATCTCCCTAGCGGGGGGTAGCACAGATACGCAGTATTTT

j_call: TRBJ2-7
clone_size: many
d_call: NA
v_call: TRBV5-4
cdr3_aa: CASREDGYEQYF
cdr3_nt: TGTGCCAGCAGGGAGGACGGCTACGAGCAGTACTTC

j_call: TRBJ1-1
clone_size: many
d_call: TRBD1
v_call: TRBV10-3
cdr3_aa: CAISEPRQGLRAFF
cdr3_nt: TGTGCCATCAGTGAGCCCAGACAGGGGCTAAGAGCTTTCTTT

j_call: TRBJ2-7
clone_size: few
d_call: TRBD1
v_call: TRBV24-1
cdr3_aa: CATSVGDRSYEQYF
cdr3_nt: TGTGCCACCAGTGTTGGGGACAGATCCTACGAGCAGTACTTC

j_call: TRBJ2-5
clone_size: many
d_call: NA
v_call: TRBV10-2
cdr3_aa: CASSDRRGPQETQYF
cdr3_nt: TGCGCCAGCAGTGACCGGCGGGGGCCTCAAGAGACCCAGTACTTC

j_call: TRBJ1-2
clone_size: many
d_call: NA
v_call: TRBV19
cdr3_aa: CASSIDIANYGYTF
cdr3_nt: TGTGCCAGTAGTATCGACATAGCGAACTATGGCTACACCTTC

j_call: TRBJ2-7
clone_size: NA
d_call: NA
v_call: TRBV20-1
cdr3_aa: CSAMLIGLAEEQYF
cdr3_nt: TGCAGTGCTATGCTCATCGGATTGGCTGAAGAGCAGTACTTC